This T cell receptor beta chain was identified in a study of OX40 agonist ivuxolimab in advanced cancers. Blood sampling was done at baseline, cycle 4 day 1, and cycle 7 day 1. A word on this clone: Its antigen remains unknown.

Measured with immunoSEQ multiplex PCR; TCRdb has only the in-frame clones, and not every one. The sample lists 45,000 to 60,000 clones, 91% occurring once. The study, taken as a whole, reports: Circulating CD4+ and CD8+ T cells showed clonal expansion by week 6 at 0.1 to 3.0 mg/kg.

This receptor was identified in an adult with an advanced solid tumor such as melanoma, head and neck, liver or kidney cancer. The material was CD4+ or CD8+ T cells sorted from blood, obtained in a trial of the OX40 agonist ivuxolimab.

CDR3 DNA sequence: TGTGCCAGCAGTTTAAGGGGGCGAGGCAATCAGCCCCAGCATTTT. Translation: CASSLRGRGNQPQHF. This chain uses TRBV28 with TRBJ1-5, with TRBD1 matching over 7 bases. Trimming removed 2 bases from V and 2 bases from J; junction bases left unmatched: 3. The germline V gene has CDR1 MDHEN and CDR2 SYDVKM. The CDR3 has 15 amino acids.